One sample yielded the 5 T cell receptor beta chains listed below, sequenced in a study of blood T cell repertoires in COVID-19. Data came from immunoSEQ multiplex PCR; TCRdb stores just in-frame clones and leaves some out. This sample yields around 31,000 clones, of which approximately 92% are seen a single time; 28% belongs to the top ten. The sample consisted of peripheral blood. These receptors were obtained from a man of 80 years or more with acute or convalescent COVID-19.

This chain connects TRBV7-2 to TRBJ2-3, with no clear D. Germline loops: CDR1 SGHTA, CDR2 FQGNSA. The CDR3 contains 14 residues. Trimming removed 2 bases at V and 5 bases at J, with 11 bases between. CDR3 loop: CASSLMSSEDTQYF. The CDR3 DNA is TGTGCCAGCAGCTTAATGTCGAGTGAAGATACGCAGTATTTT.

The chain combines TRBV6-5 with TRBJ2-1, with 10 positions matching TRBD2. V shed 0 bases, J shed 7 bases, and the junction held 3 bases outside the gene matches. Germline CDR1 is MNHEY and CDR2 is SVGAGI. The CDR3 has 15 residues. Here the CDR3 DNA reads TGTGCCAGCAGTTACTCTAGCGGGAGGATAAATGAGCAGTTCTTC. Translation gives CASSYSSGRINEQFF.

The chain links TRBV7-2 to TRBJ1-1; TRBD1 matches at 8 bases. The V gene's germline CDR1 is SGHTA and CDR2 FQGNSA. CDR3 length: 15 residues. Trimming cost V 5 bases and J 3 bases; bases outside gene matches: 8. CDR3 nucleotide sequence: TGTGCCAGCAGCGCAGGGGGCGCGGGGTACACTGAAGCTTTCTTT. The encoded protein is CASSAGGAGYTEAFF.

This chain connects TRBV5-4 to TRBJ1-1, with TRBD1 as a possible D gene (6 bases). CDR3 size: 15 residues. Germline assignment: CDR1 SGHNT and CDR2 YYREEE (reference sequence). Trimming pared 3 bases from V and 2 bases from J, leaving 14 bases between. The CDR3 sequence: CASSSGGGSNTEAFF. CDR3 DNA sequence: TGTGCCAGCAGCTCCGGTGGGGGCTCTAACACTGAAGCTTTCTTT.

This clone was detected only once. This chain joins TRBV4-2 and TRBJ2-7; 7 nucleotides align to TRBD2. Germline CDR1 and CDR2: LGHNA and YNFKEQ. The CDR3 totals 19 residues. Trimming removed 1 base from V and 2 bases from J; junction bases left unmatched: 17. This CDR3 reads CASSQAGGFSGPRAYEQYF. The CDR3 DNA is TGTGCCAGCAGCCAAGCCGGAGGGTTTAGCGGGCCCAGAGCCTACGAGCAGTACTTC.